This is a list of T cell receptor beta chains from one sample in a study of blood T cell repertoires in COVID-19. Sequenced by immunoSEQ multiplex PCR; TCRdb stores in-frame clones only, minus some. The sample carries 120,000 to 150,000 clones, more than 75% recorded once. Input material: peripheral blood. The receptors here all came from a woman in her 50s with active or convalescent COVID-19. Each CDR3 is given with its conserved first and last residue. A D gene is named only where the DNA matches it firmly. The size of a clone is reported for some rows only, either as once, few or many, or as a class for expanded clones.

15	-	-	TRBV9	TRBJ1-4	CASSSGPSTNEKLFF	TGTGCCAGCAGCTCAGGGCCGTCGACTAATGAAAAACTGTTTTTT
14	TRBD1	once	TRBV6-5	TRBJ2-5	CASNRQGAGETQYF	TGTGCCAGCAACAGACAGGGGGCGGGGGAGACCCAGTACTTC
17	-	once	TRBV11-3	TRBJ2-7	CASSLGPLSAPYYEQYF	TGTGCCAGCAGCTTAGGACCTTTATCAGCGCCGTACTACGAGCAGTACTTC
15	TRBD1	-	TRBV25-1	TRBJ1-2	CASSGSDRVSYGYTF	TGTGCCAGCAGTGGATCCGACAGGGTCAGTTATGGCTACACCTTC
15	-	-	TRBV11-3	TRBJ2-1	CASSLDFQRDNEQFF	TGTGCCAGCAGCTTAGATTTCCAGCGCGACAATGAGCAGTTCTTC
15	TRBD1	-	TRBV3-1/TRBV3-2	TRBJ2-2	CASSLPDRGTGELFF	TGTGCCAGCAGCCTGCCCGACAGGGGCACCGGGGAGCTGTTTTTT
14	-	-	TRBV4-2	TRBJ1-2	CASSLSPQLTGYTF	TGTGCCAGCAGCCTTTCTCCGCAACTAACTGGCTACACCTTC
16	TRBD2	-	TRBV6-6	TRBJ2-1	CASSRGGLAEHNEQFF	TGTGCCAGCAGTAGGGGTGGACTAGCGGAGCACAATGAGCAGTTCTTC
19	TRBD2	-	TRBV7-2	TRBJ2-3	CASSPRTSGRVRSTDTQYF	TGTGCCAGCAGCCCCCGGACTAGCGGGAGGGTGAGGTCCACAGATACGCAGTATTTT
13	TRBD1	-	TRBV29-1	TRBJ2-1	CSVERDRDNEQFF	TGCAGCGTTGAACGGGACAGGGACAATGAGCAGTTCTTC
15	-	-	TRBV3-1/TRBV3-2	TRBJ1-1	CASSQELGLDTEAFF	TGTGCCAGCAGCCAAGAACTCGGACTGGACACTGAAGCTTTCTTT
15	TRBD2	-	TRBV9	TRBJ2-1	CASSGSGGYNNEQFF	TGTGCCAGCAGCGGAAGCGGGGGGTACAACAATGAGCAGTTCTTC
16	TRBD1	-	TRBV7-8	TRBJ1-1	CASSLVKGQGSAEAFF	TGTGCCAGCAGCTTAGTAAAGGGACAGGGGAGCGCTGAAGCTTTCTTT
18	-	-	TRBV15	TRBJ2-3	CATSRDSSIGGYTDTQYF	TGTGCCACCAGCAGAGATTCCTCTATCGGGGGATACACAGATACGCAGTATTTT
15	TRBD1	once	TRBV2	TRBJ1-3	CASRGGTASGNTIYF	TGTGCCAGCAGGGGTGGGACAGCCTCTGGAAACACCATATATTTT
15	-	-	TRBV7-9	TRBJ2-4	CASSSRLEAKNIQYF	TGTGCCAGCAGCTCACGACTAGAGGCCAAAAACATTCAGTACTTC
14	TRBD1	-	TRBV15	TRBJ1-5	CATSGDRVGQPQHF	TGTGCCACCAGCGGAGACAGGGTGGGCCAGCCCCAGCATTTT
14	TRBD1	-	TRBV5-1	TRBJ1-4	CASSYDRENEKLFF	TGCGCCAGCAGTTACGACAGGGAGAATGAAAAACTGTTTTTT
15	TRBD1	-	TRBV4-3	TRBJ1-2	CASSQAGTGYHGYTF	TGCGCCAGCAGCCAGGCCGGGACAGGGTACCATGGCTACACCTTC
13	TRBD1	-	TRBV11-3	TRBJ2-7	CASSSGTGWEQYF	TGTGCCAGCAGCTCCGGGACAGGTTGGGAGCAGTACTTC
16	-	-	TRBV18	TRBJ2-7	CASSPPTGMSGDEQYF	TGTGCCAGCTCACCACCAACAGGTATGTCCGGTGACGAGCAGTACTTC
16	TRBD1	-	TRBV2	TRBJ1-1	CASRWWAGQGVTEAFF	TGTGCCAGCCGGTGGTGGGCGGGACAGGGGGTAACTGAAGCTTTCTTT
15	TRBD1	-	TRBV5-1	TRBJ2-7	CASSLIDRGVYEQYF	TGCGCCAGCAGCCTCATCGACAGGGGAGTGTACGAGCAGTACTTC
15	TRBD1	-	TRBV4-2	TRBJ1-2	CASSQDGGQNYGYTF	TGTGCCAGCAGCCAAGATGGGGGACAGAACTATGGCTACACCTTC
16	TRBD1	-	TRBV9	TRBJ2-2	CASSPRDRAWTGELFF	TGTGCCAGCAGCCCCCGGGACAGGGCCTGGACCGGGGAGCTGTTTTTT
15	-	-	TRBV19	TRBJ1-5	CASSISASAGQPQHF	TGTGCCAGTAGTATAAGCGCTAGCGCGGGCCAGCCCCAGCATTTT
14	TRBD1	-	TRBV7-9	TRBJ1-2	CASSRRTGEYGYTF	TGTGCCAGCAGTCGTCGGACAGGGGAGTATGGCTACACCTTC
17	TRBD1	-	TRBV18	TRBJ1-4	CASSPPRSGDREEKLFF	TGTGCCAGCTCACCACCGCGGTCCGGGGACAGGGAGGAAAAACTGTTTTTT
13	-	-	TRBV6-2/TRBV6-3	TRBJ2-7	CASSYGQSYEQYF	TGTGCCAGCAGTTACGGGCAGTCCTACGAGCAGTACTTC
14	-	-	TRBV2	TRBJ2-5	CASKGGVNQETQYF	TGTGCCAGCAAGGGCGGGGTAAACCAAGAGACCCAGTACTTC
15	-	many	TRBV18	TRBJ2-2	CASSPRSGDTGELFF	TGTGCCAGCTCACCAAGGTCGGGGGACACCGGGGAGCTGTTTTTT
16	-	few	TRBV14	TRBJ2-7	CASSQKTGAVKYEQYF	TGTGCCAGCAGCCAGAAAACAGGCGCCGTAAAATACGAGCAGTACTTC
15	TRBD2	once	TRBV28	TRBJ2-5	CASSSPLAGVETQYF	TGTGCCAGCAGTTCTCCTCTAGCGGGAGTGGAGACCCAGTACTTC
14	-	-	TRBV5-8	TRBJ2-7	CASSSGRDVYEQYF	TGTGCCAGCAGCTCTGGCAGGGATGTCTACGAGCAGTACTTC
14	-	-	TRBV6-5	TRBJ1-1	CASTMTSWSTEAFF	TGTGCCAGCACTATGACATCATGGTCCACTGAAGCTTTCTTT
12	-	-	TRBV28	TRBJ1-1	CASRRGSGEAFF	TGTGCCAGCAGAAGAGGCTCTGGGGAAGCTTTCTTT
14	-	-	TRBV3-1/TRBV3-2	TRBJ1-2	CASSQRGGGYGYTF	TGTGCCAGCAGCCAACGGGGCGGGGGGTATGGCTACACCTTC
14	-	-	TRBV7-2	TRBJ1-6	CASSSWTGNSPLHF	TGTGCCAGCAGCTCCTGGACGGGAAATTCACCCCTCCACTTT
14	-	many	TRBV28	TRBJ2-7	CASSLRLLVDEQYF	TGTGCCAGCAGTCTCAGACTCCTCGTGGACGAGCAGTACTTC
15	TRBD2	-	TRBV7-3	TRBJ2-1	CASSFGLAADNEQFF	TGTGCCAGCAGCTTCGGGCTAGCGGCTGACAATGAGCAGTTCTTC
14	-	-	TRBV18	TRBJ1-3	CASSPSRSGNTIYF	TGTGCCAGCTCACCTTCCCGTTCTGGAAACACCATATATTTT
16	TRBD2	-	TRBV10-3	TRBJ2-7	CAISRGLAGSSYEQYF	TGTGCCATCAGTCGTGGACTAGCGGGATCCTCCTACGAGCAGTACTTC
13	-	-	TRBV30	TRBJ2-3	CAWSTGGAATQYF	TGTGCCTGGAGTACTGGGGGGGCAGCTACGCAGTATTTT
15	TRBD2	-	TRBV5-4	TRBJ2-1	CASSGRPSGRIAYFF	TGTGCCAGCAGCGGGAGGCCTAGCGGGAGGATAGCGTACTTCTTC
16	TRBD1	-	TRBV9	TRBJ1-3	CASSDRDRVSGNTIYF	TGTGCCAGCAGCGACCGGGACAGGGTGTCTGGAAACACCATATATTTT
15	TRBD1	few	TRBV5-4	TRBJ2-7	CASSPAGQGSYEQYF	TGTGCCAGCAGCCCTGCCGGACAGGGATCCTACGAGCAGTACTTC
16	TRBD2	-	TRBV19	TRBJ2-5	CASSPQQLATQETQYF	TGTGCCAGTAGTCCTCAACAACTAGCGACCCAAGAGACCCAGTACTTC
13	-	-	TRBV6-5	TRBJ1-5	CASSYGLHQPQHF	TGTGCCAGCAGTTACGGACTCCATCAGCCCCAGCATTTT
15	-	-	TRBV7-2	TRBJ2-1	CASSLLEGSYNEQFF	TGTGCCAGCAGCTTATTGGAGGGCTCCTACAATGAGCAGTTCTTC
16	-	-	TRBV28	TRBJ1-4	CASSLVTDRTNEKLFF	TGTGCCAGCAGTTTAGTGACAGATAGGACTAATGAAAAACTGTTTTTT
12	-	-	TRBV29-1	TRBJ1-1	CSVVRGNTEAFF	TGCAGCGTTGTGCGGGGTAACACTGAAGCTTTCTTT
16	-	once	TRBV27	TRBJ2-3	CASGLLGGESTDTQYF	TGTGCCAGCGGGTTACTAGGCGGGGAAAGCACAGATACGCAGTATTTT
16	TRBD2	-	TRBV11-1	TRBJ2-1	CASIPSRVAGDNEQFF	TGTGCCAGCATCCCTAGCAGGGTAGCGGGGGACAATGAGCAGTTCTTC
16	-	-	TRBV7-9	TRBJ2-3	CASSALTYPSTDTQYF	TGTGCCAGCAGCGCACTGACATATCCTAGCACAGATACGCAGTATTTT
15	-	-	TRBV5-1	TRBJ2-1	CASSSGLAVYNEQFF	TGCGCCAGCAGCTCTGGGCTAGCTGTGTACAATGAGCAGTTCTTC